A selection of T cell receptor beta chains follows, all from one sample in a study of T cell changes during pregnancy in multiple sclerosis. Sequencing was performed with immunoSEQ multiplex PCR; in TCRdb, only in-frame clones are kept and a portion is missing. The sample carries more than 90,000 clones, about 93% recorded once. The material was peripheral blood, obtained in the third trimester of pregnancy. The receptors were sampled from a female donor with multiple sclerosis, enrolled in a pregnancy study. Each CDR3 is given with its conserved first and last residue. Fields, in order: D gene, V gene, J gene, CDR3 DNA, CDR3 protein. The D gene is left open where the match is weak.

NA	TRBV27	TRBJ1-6	TGTGCCAGCAGTTTATACGCCCCCCGACAGCTTAATTCACCCCTCCACTTT	CASSLYAPRQLNSPLHF
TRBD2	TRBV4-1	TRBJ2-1	TGCGCCAGCAGCCAAGTATTTAAGCGGGGGGCCTACAATGAGCAGTTCTTC	CASSQVFKRGAYNEQFF
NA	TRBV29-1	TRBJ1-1	TGCAGCGTCGGACAGCCGAACACTGAAGCTTTCTTT	CSVGQPNTEAFF
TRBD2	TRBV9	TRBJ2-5	TGTGCCAGCAGCCCTACCCTTTTAGCGGGGCGGGCACAGTACTTC	CASSPTLLAGRAQYF
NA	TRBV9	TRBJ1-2	TGTGCCAGCAGCGCCATGGACAGCTGGCGGAGTGGCTACACCTTC	CASSAMDSWRSGYTF
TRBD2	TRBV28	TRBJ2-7	TGTGCCAGCAGAAGCGGGAGACCCTACGAGCAGTACTTC	CASRSGRPYEQYF
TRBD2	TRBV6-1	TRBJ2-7	TGTGCCAGCAGTGAAGGGCGTAGTAGCGGGAGCCTCAGCTCCTACGAGCAGTACTTC	CASSEGRSSGSLSSYEQYF
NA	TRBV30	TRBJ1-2	TGTGCCTGGAGTGTACTATCGGGAGGATTTGGCTACACCTTC	CAWSVLSGGFGYTF
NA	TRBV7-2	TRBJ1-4	TGTGCCAGCAGCTTAGTCAGAACGAATGAAAAACTGTTTTTT	CASSLVRTNEKLFF
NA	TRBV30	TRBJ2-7	TGTGCCTGGAGTGTGTTAGGGAGCTCCTACGAGCAGTACTTC	CAWSVLGSSYEQYF
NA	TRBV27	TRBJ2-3	TGTGCCAGCAGTTATACCGGGAGACACACAGATACGCAGTATTTT	CASSYTGRHTDTQYF